This is a list of T cell receptor beta chains from one sample in a study of blood T cell repertoires in COVID-19. This table comes from immunoSEQ multiplex PCR, and its TCRdb copy is limited to in-frame clones, with some not included. The sample records 300,000 or so clones, approximately 89% being singletons. Input material: peripheral blood. The receptors here all came from a woman aged 25 to 39 with COVID-19, enrolled during active disease. Each CDR3 is given with its conserved first and last residue. A D gene is named only where the DNA matches it firmly. A clone size is listed for some rows: how often the clone was seen (once, few, many), or a class if it is expanded.

v_gene	j_gene	abundance	d_gene	len	CDR3aa	CDR3nt
TRBV27	TRBJ1-5	few	.	19	CASSSNFEDRIYSNQPQHF	TGTGCCAGCAGTTCCAATTTCGAGGACAGAATTTATAGCAATCAGCCCCAGCATTTT
TRBV5-1	TRBJ2-5	.	.	14	CASSFRSGQETQYF	TGCGCCAGCAGCTTTAGGTCGGGGCAAGAGACCCAGTACTTC
TRBV4-1	TRBJ1-5	.	.	18	CASSQDSGGGQGNQPQHF	TGCGCCAGCAGCCAAGATAGTGGGGGGGGCCAGGGAAATCAGCCCCAGCATTTT
TRBV13	TRBJ1-4	.	TRBD1	18	CASSTTRQGRITNEKLFF	TGTGCCAGCAGCACCACTCGACAGGGGAGGATCACTAATGAAAAACTGTTTTTT
TRBV28	TRBJ1-1	once	TRBD1	12	CASREQGTEAFF	TGTGCCAGCAGGGAACAGGGGACTGAAGCTTTCTTT
TRBV29-1	TRBJ2-7	.	.	13	CSAGGWESYEQYF	TGCAGCGCCGGAGGCTGGGAATCCTACGAGCAGTACTTC
TRBV6-1	TRBJ2-1	.	.	16	CASSEGERSSYNEQFF	TGTGCCAGCAGTGAGGGAGAGCGGAGCTCCTACAATGAGCAGTTCTTC
TRBV6-2/TRBV6-3	TRBJ2-5	.	TRBD2	15	CASSGAGTRQETQYF	TGTGCCAGCAGTGGAGCGGGAACAAGGCAAGAGACCCAGTACTTC
TRBV19	TRBJ1-1	.	.	13	CASSTGGNTEAFF	TGTGCCAGTAGTACCGGGGGGAACACTGAAGCTTTCTTT
TRBV6-5	TRBJ1-2	.	.	13	CASSKYRWEGYTF	TGTGCCAGCAGTAAATACAGGTGGGAAGGCTACACCTTC
TRBV6-1	TRBJ2-4	once	TRBD1	15	CASSEVQGEGDIQYF	TGTGCCAGCAGTGAAGTACAGGGGGAAGGAGACATTCAGTACTTC
TRBV28	TRBJ2-1	.	.	12	CASSSLRYEQFF	TGTGCCAGCAGTTCTCTTCGTTATGAGCAGTTCTTC
TRBV2	TRBJ1-6	.	TRBD1	12	CASLQGGSPLHF	TGTGCCAGTTTGCAGGGGGGCTCACCCCTCCACTTT
TRBV5-6	TRBJ1-2	few	TRBD1	11	CASSRDRSYTF	TGTGCCAGCAGCCGGGACAGGAGCTACACCTTC
TRBV18	TRBJ2-7	once	TRBD2	15	CASSPQTSGLYEQYF	TGTGCCAGCTCACCACAGACTAGCGGGCTCTACGAGCAGTACTTC
TRBV7-2	TRBJ1-2	once	.	14	CASSADFTDYGYTF	TGTGCCAGCAGCGCGGATTTCACGGACTATGGCTACACCTTC
TRBV27	TRBJ1-1	once	.	15	CASSPYGAPTDEAFF	TGTGCCAGCAGTCCCTATGGGGCCCCTACAGATGAAGCTTTCTTT
TRBV20-1	TRBJ2-1	.	.	10	CSLSRGEQFF	TGCAGTCTATCGAGAGGAGAGCAGTTCTTC
TRBV12-5	TRBJ1-1	once	TRBD1	15	CASGLGMDRGTEAFF	TGTGCTAGTGGTTTGGGAATGGACAGGGGGACTGAAGCTTTCTTT
TRBV4-2	TRBJ2-1	.	.	15	CASSQGSGTYNEQFF	TGTGCCAGCAGCCAGGGTTCGGGTACGTACAATGAGCAGTTCTTC
TRBV5-1	TRBJ2-7	.	.	15	CASSLVPGPSYEQYF	TGCGCCAGCAGCTTGGTACCCGGTCCCTCCTACGAGCAGTACTTC
TRBV5-4	TRBJ2-3	.	TRBD1	16	CASRRTGGFRSDTQYF	TGTGCCAGCAGACGGACAGGGGGCTTTAGGTCAGATACGCAGTATTTT
TRBV5-1	TRBJ1-4	.	.	15	CASSIDGANGEKLFF	TGCGCCAGCAGCATAGACGGAGCGAATGGAGAAAAACTGTTTTTT
TRBV5-1	TRBJ1-6	.	.	15	CASSLAGNNRSPLHF	TGCGCCAGCAGCTTGGCCGGGAACAATAGGTCACCCCTCCACTTT
TRBV6-1	TRBJ1-2	.	.	15	CASSDRPARSWGYTF	TGTGCCAGCAGTGACCGCCCCGCGAGGAGTTGGGGCTACACCTTC
TRBV5-5	TRBJ1-2	.	.	14	CASSFGGTNYGYTF	TGTGCCAGCAGCTTCGGGGGAACTAACTATGGCTACACCTTC
TRBV7-9	TRBJ1-4	once	.	15	CASSESLEFNEKLFF	TGTGCCAGCAGCGAGTCCCTAGAATTTAATGAAAAACTGTTTTTT
TRBV20-1	TRBJ2-7	.	.	13	CSASLASVGEQYF	TGCAGTGCTAGTTTGGCTAGCGTGGGGGAGCAGTACTTC
TRBV4-1	TRBJ1-1	.	.	17	CASSQGPMNRANTEAFF	TGCGCCAGCAGCCAAGGACCCATGAACAGGGCGAACACTGAAGCTTTCTTT
TRBV5-1	TRBJ2-7	.	.	14	CASSARYTSYEQYF	TGCGCCAGCAGCGCGAGGTACACCTCCTACGAGCAGTACTTC
TRBV25-1	TRBJ1-5	.	.	13	CASSGQVSQPQHF	TGTGCCAGCAGTGGACAGGTCTCTCAGCCCCAGCATTTT
TRBV18	TRBJ1-6	.	TRBD1	15	CASSPEGGGNSPLHF	TGTGCCAGCTCACCAGAAGGGGGCGGTAATTCACCCCTCCACTTT
TRBV7-7	TRBJ2-1	.	TRBD1	15	CASSLSLAQGDEQFF	TGTGCCAGCAGCTTAAGCTTGGCACAGGGGGATGAGCAGTTCTTC
TRBV7-9	TRBJ2-2	.	.	14	CASSQGIQTGELFF	TGTGCCAGCAGTCAGGGTATACAAACCGGGGAGCTGTTTTTT
TRBV4-1	TRBJ2-3	.	TRBD2	20	CASSPPPGLAGGGGTDTQYF	TGCGCCAGCAGCCCCCCACCGGGACTAGCGGGAGGAGGGGGCACAGATACGCAGTATTTT
TRBV5-1	TRBJ2-7	.	.	14	CASSLGLGVYEQYF	TGCGCCAGCAGCTTGGGTCTTGGAGTTTACGAGCAGTACTTC
TRBV19	TRBJ2-1	.	.	18	CASSISEIRRVSYNEQFF	TGTGCCAGTAGTATATCGGAAATTAGGCGGGTCTCCTACAATGAGCAGTTCTTC
TRBV5-4	TRBJ2-5	.	TRBD2	16	CASSVGSGSIQETQYF	TGTGCCAGCAGCGTCGGTAGCGGGAGTATCCAAGAGACCCAGTACTTC
TRBV19	TRBJ1-1	.	.	14	CASSIQGTNTEAFF	TGTGCCAGTTCCATACAGGGTACGAACACTGAAGCTTTCTTT
TRBV19	TRBJ1-1	.	TRBD1	14	CASQDRAGNTEAFF	TGTGCCAGCCAGGACAGGGCAGGTAACACTGAAGCTTTCTTT
TRBV3-1/TRBV3-2	TRBJ1-4	.	.	13	CASSRVGDEKLFF	TGTGCCAGCAGCCGGGTCGGAGATGAAAAACTGTTTTTT
TRBV15	TRBJ1-5	.	.	14	CATSLFRDDQPQHF	TGTGCCACCAGCTTGTTCAGGGATGATCAGCCCCAGCATTTT